The 5 T cell receptor beta chains in this list originate from one sample, sequenced in a study of cytomegalovirus exposure and HLA in healthy donors. Primers for the PCR totalled 60 Vbeta and 13 Jbeta. Some clones are missing from TCRdb's copy, which holds only in-frame ones; the method was immunoSEQ multiplex PCR. This sample has about 89,000 clones, with around 85% found just once. Sequencing input: PBMCs. These receptors came from a man in his forties or fifties in good health and CMV-seropositive.

The chain couples TRBV18 to TRBJ2-5, with TRBD2 matching over 9 bases. Germline V gene data show CDR1 as KGHSH and CDR2 as LQKENI. Trimming at V came to 3 bases and at J to 2 bases, leaving 4 bases not matched to a gene. This CDR3 has 15 amino acids. CDR3: CASSPGLAPQETQYF. The CDR3 coding sequence is TGTGCCAGCTCACCGGGACTAGCCCCGCAAGAGACCCAGTACTTC.

Points on this clone: The same CDR3 is also encoded by other DNA sequences in this sample. This sequence joins TRBV9 and TRBJ1-1, with 10 bases lining up with TRBD1. Germline V gene sequence: CDR1 SGDLS, CDR2 YYNGEE. V lost 3 bases, J lost 8 bases, and 4 bases stayed unmatched. This CDR3 spans 13 amino acids. The CDR3 here is CASSATGGIEAFF. CDR3 sequence (DNA): TGTGCCAGCAGCGCGACAGGGGGCATCGAAGCTTTCTTT.

With regard to this clone: Germline and junction disagree at one end, which may indicate a read error. This sequence joins TRBV7-7 and TRBJ2-2, with 7 bases identical to TRBD2. The CDR3 is 16 residues long. From germline, CDR1 is SSHAT and CDR2 FNYEAQ (reference sequence). The CDR3 region is CASSLAVTGGAGELFF. The CDR3 DNA sequence: TGTGCTAGCAGCTTAGCGGTAACGGGAGGAGCCGGGGAGCTGTTTTTT.

V usage is TRBV5-1 and J usage is TRBJ1-6; TRBD1 agrees at 10 bases. The ends lost 6 bases at V and 6 bases at J; junction bases unmatched: 6. Per germline, CDR1 SGHRS and CDR2 YFSETQ. This CDR3 region has 15 residues. The CDR3 here is CASTYGDRGNSPLHF. DNA for the CDR3: TGCGCCAGCACCTATGGGGACAGGGGTAATTCACCCCTCCACTTT.

The chain employs TRBV9 and TRBJ1-1, with 8 bases matching TRBD1. The V gene's germline CDR1 is SGDLS and CDR2 YYNGEE. CDR3 size: 14 residues. V gave up 0 bases and J gave up 4 bases; unmatched junction bases: 2. The CDR3 DNA is TGTGCCAGCAGCGTAGGGACAGGGACCACTGAAGCTTTCTTT. It specifies CASSVGTGTTEAFF.